What follows are 16 T cell receptor beta chains derived from one specimen sequenced in a study of blood T cell repertoires in COVID-19. TCRdb's table, derived via immunoSEQ multiplex PCR, lists solely in-frame clones and lacks some. In the table there are under 250,000 clones, 75% to 90% of which are singletons. Material for sequencing was peripheral blood. The receptors here all came from a woman in her 70s with active or convalescent COVID-19.

The chain recombines TRBV27 with TRBJ2-7; 11 bases agree with TRBD1. CDR1 is MNHEY, CDR2 SMNVEV, per germline (reference sequence). V gave up 2 bases and J gave up 7 bases; unmatched junction bases: 10. This CDR3 is 16 amino acids long. Here the CDR3 DNA reads TGTGCCAGCAGTTTAATCCCTAGGACAGGGGGCTTAGAGCAGTACTTC. This sequence encodes CASSLIPRTGGLEQYF.

The genes are TRBV24-1 and TRBJ2-3; D is perhaps TRBD2 (7 bases). CDR3 length: 14 residues. Germline-derived CDR1 and CDR2 are KGHDR and SFDVKD. V was trimmed by 11 bases and J by 0 bases, leaving 14 bases between them. The CDR3 nucleotides are TGTGCCAGTGGGGGGCGGGGGAGCACAGATACGCAGTATTTT. Protein: CASGGRGSTDTQYF.

This sequence joins TRBV6-1 and TRBJ1-1, with a weak D call TRBD1 (5 bases). Germline lookup yields CDR1 MNHNS and CDR2 SASEGT. This CDR3 has 16 amino acids. The ends were cut back, 1 base at V and 5 bases at J, with 17 bases in the middle. CDR3 loop: CASSEVPWGGRTEAFF. The CDR3 DNA reads TGTGCCAGCAGTGAAGTCCCGTGGGGGGGTAGGACTGAAGCTTTCTTT.

The CDR3 loop reads CASSSGTAEEAFF. For the CDR3, the DNA is TGTGCCAGCAGCTCAGGGACAGCCGAAGAAGCTTTCTTT. The chain recombines TRBV7-3 with TRBJ1-1; TRBD1 aligns across 7 bases. The CDR3 length is 13 residues. Germline lookup yields CDR1 SGHTA and CDR2 FQGTGA. V was pared by 4 bases and J by 8 bases, with 7 bases of the junction left unmatched. The full variable domain, completed using reference TRBV7-3 and TRBJ1-1, is GAGVSQTPSNKVTEKGKYVELRCDPISGHTALYWYRQSLGQGPEFLIYFQGTGAADDSGLPNDRFFAVRPEGSVSTLKIQRTERGDSAVYLCASSSGTAEEAFFGQGTRLTVV.

This chain uses TRBV16 with TRBJ2-1, with D perhaps TRBD1 (6 bases). In germline, CDR1 is KGHSY, CDR2 FQNENV. CDR3 length equals 16 residues. Between the trimmed V and J ends, which lost 3 bases and 14 bases, there was a span of 26 bases. In DNA, the CDR3 is TGTGCCAGCAGCCATTTAGCCGGGACACCCACCATGTCGGAGTTCTTC. Translation gives CASSHLAGTPTMSEFF.

The chain carries TRBV29-1 and TRBJ2-5; a possible D gene is TRBD2 (6 bases). The CDR3 runs 14 residues. Germline V gene sequence: CDR1 SQVTM, CDR2 ANQGSEA. The V end was cut by 4 bases, the J end by 2 bases, with 14 bases between. The CDR3 here is CSVVTRLPQETQYF. DNA of the CDR3: TGCAGCGTTGTGACTAGACTTCCTCAAGAGACCCAGTACTTC.

The chain couples TRBV2 to TRBJ1-4, with TRBD1 matching 7 bases. The CDR3 spans 14 residues. Germline CDR1 and CDR2: SNHLY and FYNNEI. V trimming: 6 bases; J trimming: 4 bases; junction bases outside the gene matches: 5. CDR3 amino acids: CASSDRVGNEKLFF. As DNA, the CDR3 is TGTGCCAGCAGCGACAGGGTTGGTAATGAAAAACTGTTTTTT.

The chain carries TRBV7-3 and TRBJ2-3; a weak D match, TRBD2 (6 bases). The V gene's germline CDR1 is SGHTA and CDR2 FQGTGA. The CDR3 has 14 residues. Trimming took 1 base from V and 10 from J, leaving 15 bases between them. CDR3 amino acids: CASSLRTGTPPQYF. In DNA, the CDR3 is TGTGCCAGCAGCTTAAGAACCGGGACTCCACCGCAGTATTTT.

This rearrangement joins TRBV30 to TRBJ1-5, with no clear D. V was cut by 2 bases and J by 2 bases, with 7 bases left in between. The CDR3 consists of 13 residues. The V gene's germline CDR1 is GTSNPN and CDR2 SVGIG (reference sequence). The CDR3 DNA sequence: TGTGCCTGGAGTCTGAGGGGCAATCAGCCCCAGCATTTT. Its translation: CAWSLRGNQPQHF.

The V gene is TRBV6-5, the J gene TRBJ2-7; no clear D. CDR1 and CDR2 (germline): MNHEY, SVGAGI. V lost 6 bases, J lost 4 bases, and 16 bases lay in between. This CDR3 contains 14 residues. DNA of the CDR3: TGTGCCAGCAGGACTGGGTATCCCGATTACGAGCAGTACTTC. The encoded protein is CASRTGYPDYEQYF.

A single count supports this clone. The chain couples TRBV23-1 to TRBJ2-5; 7 nucleotides line up with TRBD1. TRBV23-1 is filed as an ORF, its function uncertain. The CDR3 spans 16 residues. With 7 bases clipped from V and 5 bases from J, the junction kept 16 bases outside the gene matches. Here the CDR3 DNA reads TGCGCCAGCACCGTCTCCGGGACAGTTTTTCACGAGACCCAGTACTTC. Its protein product is CASTVSGTVFHETQYF.

This clone was observed a single time. One end of the junction is discordant with germline, which a read error may explain. This chain joins TRBV5-1 and TRBJ2-5, with a possible D match to TRBD2 (5 bases). Germline CDR1 is SGHRS and CDR2 is YFSETQ. This CDR3 has 16 amino acids. CDR3: CASSLVSRAGQGTQYF. The CDR3 nucleotides are TGCGCCAGCAGCTTGGTCTCTCGGGCGGGTCAAGGGACCCAGTACTTC.

The sample holds many counts of this clone. The chain employs TRBV12-5 and TRBJ2-3; 8 bases agree with TRBD2. The CDR3 extends over 13 amino acids. The trim removed 4 bases at V and 3 bases at J, leaving 0 bases unmatched. Germline-derived CDR1 and CDR2 are LGHNT and FRNRAP. The CDR3 DNA follows: TGTGCTAGTGGTTCTAGCGGGACAGATACGCAGTATTTT. Amino acids: CASGSSGTDTQYF.

The rearrangement joins TRBV5-1 to TRBJ2-5; D may be TRBD1 (7 bases). The CDR3 loop spans 16 amino acids. V lost 0 bases to trimming and J lost 2 bases, with 14 bases between them. Per the germline V gene, CDR1 is SGHRS and CDR2 is YFSETQ. For the CDR3, the DNA is TGCGCCAGCAGCTTGGCAGGGGGAGGTGGGCAAGAGACCCAGTACTTC. Its translation is CASSLAGGGGQETQYF.

This CDR3 is CASSAQGSGELFF. CDR3 nucleotide sequence: TGTGCCAGCAGTGCTCAGGGGAGCGGGGAGCTGTTTTTT. The chain has TRBV2 and TRBJ2-2; D is possibly TRBD1 (6 bases). The CDR3 has 13 residues. V lost 4 bases, J lost 7 bases, and 10 bases lay in between. Germline loops: CDR1 SNHLY, CDR2 FYNNEI.

The chain uses TRBV2 and TRBJ2-7; tentatively, D is TRBD1 (6 bases). CDR1 and CDR2 (germline): SNHLY, FYNNEI. The CDR3 length is 15 residues. V lost 1 base, J lost 3 bases, and 13 bases lay in between. The CDR3 region is CASSEDLTGNYEQYF. The CDR3 DNA follows: TGTGCCAGCAGTGAAGATTTAACAGGGAACTACGAGCAGTACTTC.